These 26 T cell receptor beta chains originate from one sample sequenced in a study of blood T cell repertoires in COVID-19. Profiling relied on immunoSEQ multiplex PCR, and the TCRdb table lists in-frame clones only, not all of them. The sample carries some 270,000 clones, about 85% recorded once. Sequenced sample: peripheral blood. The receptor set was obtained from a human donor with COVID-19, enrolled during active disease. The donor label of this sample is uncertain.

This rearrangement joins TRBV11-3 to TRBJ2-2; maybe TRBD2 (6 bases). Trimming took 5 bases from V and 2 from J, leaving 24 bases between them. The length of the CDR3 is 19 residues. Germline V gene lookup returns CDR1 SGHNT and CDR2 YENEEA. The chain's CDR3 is CASSPGWTPGTPNTGELFF. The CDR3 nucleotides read TGTGCCAGCAGCCCAGGATGGACTCCCGGGACTCCAAACACCGGGGAGCTGTTTTTT. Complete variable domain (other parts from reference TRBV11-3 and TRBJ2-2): EAGVVQSPRYKIIEKKQPVAFWCNPISGHNTLYWYLQNLGQGPELLIRYENEEAVDDSQLPKDRFSAERLKGVDSTLKIQPAELGDSAVYLCASSPGWTPGTPNTGELFFGEGSRLTVL.

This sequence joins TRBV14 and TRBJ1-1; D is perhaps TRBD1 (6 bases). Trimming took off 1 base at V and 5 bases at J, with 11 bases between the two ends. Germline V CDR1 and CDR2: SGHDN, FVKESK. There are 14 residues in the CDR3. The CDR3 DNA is TGTGCCAGCAGCCAAGTATCAGGGGTGACTGAAGCTTTCTTT. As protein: CASSQVSGVTEAFF.

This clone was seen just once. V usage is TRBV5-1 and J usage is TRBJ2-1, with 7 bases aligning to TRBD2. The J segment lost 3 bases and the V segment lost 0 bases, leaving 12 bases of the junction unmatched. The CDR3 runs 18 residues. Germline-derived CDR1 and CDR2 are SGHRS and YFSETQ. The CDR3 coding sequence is TGCGCCAGCAGCTTGGTAATCGGGGGAGGGGCGGGCTACAATGAGCAGTTCTTC. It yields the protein CASSLVIGGGAGYNEQFF.

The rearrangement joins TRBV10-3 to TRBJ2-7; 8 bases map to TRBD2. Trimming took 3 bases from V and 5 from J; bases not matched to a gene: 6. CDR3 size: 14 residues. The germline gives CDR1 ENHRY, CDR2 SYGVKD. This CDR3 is CAISDRTSFDEQYF. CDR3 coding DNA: TGTGCCATCAGTGACCGGACTAGCTTCGACGAGCAGTACTTC.

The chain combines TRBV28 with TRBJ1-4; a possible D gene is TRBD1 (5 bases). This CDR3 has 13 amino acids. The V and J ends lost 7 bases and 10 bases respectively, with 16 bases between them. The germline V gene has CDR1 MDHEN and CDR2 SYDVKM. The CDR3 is CASTQTNRGKLFF. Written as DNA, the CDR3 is TGTGCCAGCACCCAAACGAATAGGGGAAAACTGTTTTTT.

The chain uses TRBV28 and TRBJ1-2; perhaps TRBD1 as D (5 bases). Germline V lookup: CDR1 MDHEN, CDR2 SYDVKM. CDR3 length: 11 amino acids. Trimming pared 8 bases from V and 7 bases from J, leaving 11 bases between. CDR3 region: CASDQGVGYTF. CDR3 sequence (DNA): TGTGCCAGCGACCAAGGGGTTGGCTACACCTTC.

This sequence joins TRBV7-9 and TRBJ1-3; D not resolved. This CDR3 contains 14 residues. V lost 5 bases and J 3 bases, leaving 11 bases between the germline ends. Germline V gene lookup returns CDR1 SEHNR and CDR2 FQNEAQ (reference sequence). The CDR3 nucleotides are TGTGCCAGCAGCCCCCCAGGACTTGGAAACACCATATATTTT. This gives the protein CASSPPGLGNTIYF.

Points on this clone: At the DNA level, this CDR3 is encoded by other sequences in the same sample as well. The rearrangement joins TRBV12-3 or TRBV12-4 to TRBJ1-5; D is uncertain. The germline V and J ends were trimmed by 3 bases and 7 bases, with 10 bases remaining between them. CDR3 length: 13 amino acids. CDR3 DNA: TGTGCCAGCAGTTTTCGAGGGAACCAGCCCCAGCATTTT. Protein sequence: CASSFRGNQPQHF.

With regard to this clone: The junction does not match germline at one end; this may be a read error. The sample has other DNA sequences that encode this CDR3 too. The CDR3, as DNA: TGCGCCAGCAGCTTGCAGGGCAGGGGCTATGGCTACACCTTC. It codes for CASSLQGRGYGYTF. The chain joins TRBV5-4 to TRBJ1-2, with D possibly matching TRBD1 (6 bases). There are 14 residues in the CDR3. Germline loops: CDR1 SGHNT, CDR2 YYREEE (reference sequence).

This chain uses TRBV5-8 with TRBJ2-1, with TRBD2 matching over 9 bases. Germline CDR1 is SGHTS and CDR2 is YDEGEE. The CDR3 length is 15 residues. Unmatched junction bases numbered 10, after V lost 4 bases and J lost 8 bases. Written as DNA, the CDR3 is TGTGCCAGCAGCCCTCGACTAGCGGTTTCGGATGAGCAGTTCTTC. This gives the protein CASSPRLAVSDEQFF.

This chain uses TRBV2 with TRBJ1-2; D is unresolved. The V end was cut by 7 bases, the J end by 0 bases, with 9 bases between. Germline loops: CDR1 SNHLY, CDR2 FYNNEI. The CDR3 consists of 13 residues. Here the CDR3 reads CASKNSANYGYTF. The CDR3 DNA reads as TGTGCCAGCAAAAATTCAGCTAACTATGGCTACACCTTC.

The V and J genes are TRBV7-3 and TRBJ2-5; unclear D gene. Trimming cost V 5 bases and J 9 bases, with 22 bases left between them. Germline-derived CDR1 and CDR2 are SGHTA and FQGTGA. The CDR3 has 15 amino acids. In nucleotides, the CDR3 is TGTGCCAGCAGCGAACAACCCCTAGAAATCTCGGCCCAGTACTTC. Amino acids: CASSEQPLEISAQYF.

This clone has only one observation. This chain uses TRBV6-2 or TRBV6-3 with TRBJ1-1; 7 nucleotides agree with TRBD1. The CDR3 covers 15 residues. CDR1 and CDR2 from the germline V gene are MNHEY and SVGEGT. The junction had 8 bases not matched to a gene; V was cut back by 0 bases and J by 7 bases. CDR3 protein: CASSYSYRQGGEAFF. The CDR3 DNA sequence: TGTGCCAGCAGTTACTCCTACCGACAGGGCGGTGAAGCTTTCTTT.

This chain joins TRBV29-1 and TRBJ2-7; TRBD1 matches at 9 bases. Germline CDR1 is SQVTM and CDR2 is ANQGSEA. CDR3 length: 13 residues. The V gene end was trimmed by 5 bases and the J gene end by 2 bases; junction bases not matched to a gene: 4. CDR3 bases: TGCAGCGTTAGACAGGGGGTTACCTACGAGCAGTACTTC. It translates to CSVRQGVTYEQYF.

The CDR3 loop reads CASSWDRALRAEAFF. CDR3 coding DNA: TGTGCCAGCAGCTGGGACAGGGCCCTAAGGGCTGAAGCTTTCTTT. The chain employs TRBV7-2 and TRBJ1-1; 9 bases are a match to TRBD1. From germline, CDR1 is SGHTA and CDR2 FQGNSA. This CDR3 is built from 15 residues. With V trimmed by 4 bases and J by 6 bases, 9 bases remained unmatched.

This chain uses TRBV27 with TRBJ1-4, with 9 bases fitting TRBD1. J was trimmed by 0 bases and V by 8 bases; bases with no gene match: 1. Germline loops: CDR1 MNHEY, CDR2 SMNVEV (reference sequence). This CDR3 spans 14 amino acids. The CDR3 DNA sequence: TGTGCCAGCCGGACAGGGGCAACTAATGAAAAACTGTTTTTT. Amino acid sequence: CASRTGATNEKLFF.

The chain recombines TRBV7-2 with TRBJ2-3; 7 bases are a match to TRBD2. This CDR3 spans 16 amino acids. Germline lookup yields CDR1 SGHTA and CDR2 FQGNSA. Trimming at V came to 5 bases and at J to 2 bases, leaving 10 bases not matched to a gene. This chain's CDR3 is CASSLPGGTITDTQYF. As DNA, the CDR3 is TGTGCCAGCAGCCTCCCGGGGGGAACGATCACAGATACGCAGTATTTT.

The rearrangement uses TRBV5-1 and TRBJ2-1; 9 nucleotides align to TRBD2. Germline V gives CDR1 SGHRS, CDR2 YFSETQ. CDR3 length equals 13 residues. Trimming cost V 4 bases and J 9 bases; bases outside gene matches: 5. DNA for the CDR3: TGCGCCAGCAGCCCTGAAGCGGGAGGTGAGCAGTTCTTC. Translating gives CASSPEAGGEQFF.

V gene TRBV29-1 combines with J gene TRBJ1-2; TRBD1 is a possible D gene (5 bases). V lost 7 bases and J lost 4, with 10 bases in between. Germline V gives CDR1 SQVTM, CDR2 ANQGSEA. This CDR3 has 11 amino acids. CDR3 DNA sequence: TGCAGCGCGACAGAAAGCTATGGCTACACCTTC. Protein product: CSATESYGYTF.

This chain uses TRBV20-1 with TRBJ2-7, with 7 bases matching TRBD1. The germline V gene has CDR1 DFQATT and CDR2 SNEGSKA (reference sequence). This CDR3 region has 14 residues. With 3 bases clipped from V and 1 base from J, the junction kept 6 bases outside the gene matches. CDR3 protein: CSASGAGGSYEQYF. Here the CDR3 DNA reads TGCAGTGCTAGTGGGGCAGGGGGATCCTACGAGCAGTACTTC.

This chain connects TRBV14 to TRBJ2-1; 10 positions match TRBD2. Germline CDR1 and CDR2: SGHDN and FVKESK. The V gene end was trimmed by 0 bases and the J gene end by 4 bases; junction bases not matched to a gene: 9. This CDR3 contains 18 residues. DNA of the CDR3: TGTGCCAGCAGCCAAGATATGGGTCTAGCGGGAGTTTACAATGAGCAGTTCTTC. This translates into CASSQDMGLAGVYNEQFF.

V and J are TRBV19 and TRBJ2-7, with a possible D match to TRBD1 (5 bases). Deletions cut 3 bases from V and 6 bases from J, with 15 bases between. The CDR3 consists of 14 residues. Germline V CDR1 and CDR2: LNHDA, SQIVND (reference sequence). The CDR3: CASSMTRAVGEQYF. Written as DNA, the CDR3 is TGTGCCAGTAGTATGACCAGGGCGGTGGGCGAGCAGTACTTC. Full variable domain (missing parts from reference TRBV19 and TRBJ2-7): DGGITQSPKYLFRKEGQNVTLSCEQNLNHDAMYWYRQDPGQGLRLIYYSQIVNDFQKGDIAEGYSVSREKKESFPLTVTSAQKNPTAFYLCASSMTRAVGEQYFGPGTRLTVT.

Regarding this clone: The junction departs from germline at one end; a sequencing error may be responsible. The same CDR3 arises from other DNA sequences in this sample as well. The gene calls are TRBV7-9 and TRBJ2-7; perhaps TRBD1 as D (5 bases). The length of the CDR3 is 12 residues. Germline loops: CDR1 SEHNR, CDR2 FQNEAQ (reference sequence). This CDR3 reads CASSLTGYEQYF. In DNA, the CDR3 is TGTGCCAGCAGCTTAACAGGCTACGAACAGTACTTC.

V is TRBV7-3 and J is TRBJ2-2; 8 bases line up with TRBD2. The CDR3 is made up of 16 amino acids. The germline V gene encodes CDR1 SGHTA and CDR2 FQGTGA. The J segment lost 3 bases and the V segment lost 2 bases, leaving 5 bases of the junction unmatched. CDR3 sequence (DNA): TGTGCCAGCAGCTTAGCGGGAGGAGGGGACACCGGGGAGCTGTTTTTT. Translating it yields CASSLAGGGDTGELFF.

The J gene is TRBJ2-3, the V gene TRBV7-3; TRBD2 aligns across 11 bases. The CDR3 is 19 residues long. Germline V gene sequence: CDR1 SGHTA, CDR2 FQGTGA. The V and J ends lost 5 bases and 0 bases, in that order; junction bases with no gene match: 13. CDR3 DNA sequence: TGTGCCAGCAGCCCCCCAACTAGCGGGAGTGTTTTGAGCACAGATACGCAGTATTTT. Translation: CASSPPTSGSVLSTDTQYF.

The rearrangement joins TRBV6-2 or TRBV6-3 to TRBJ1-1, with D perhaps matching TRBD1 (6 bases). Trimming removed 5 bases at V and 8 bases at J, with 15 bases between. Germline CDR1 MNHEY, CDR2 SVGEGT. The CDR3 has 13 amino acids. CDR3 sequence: CASSGHFDREAFF. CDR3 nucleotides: TGTGCCAGCAGTGGACACTTCGACAGGGAAGCTTTCTTT.